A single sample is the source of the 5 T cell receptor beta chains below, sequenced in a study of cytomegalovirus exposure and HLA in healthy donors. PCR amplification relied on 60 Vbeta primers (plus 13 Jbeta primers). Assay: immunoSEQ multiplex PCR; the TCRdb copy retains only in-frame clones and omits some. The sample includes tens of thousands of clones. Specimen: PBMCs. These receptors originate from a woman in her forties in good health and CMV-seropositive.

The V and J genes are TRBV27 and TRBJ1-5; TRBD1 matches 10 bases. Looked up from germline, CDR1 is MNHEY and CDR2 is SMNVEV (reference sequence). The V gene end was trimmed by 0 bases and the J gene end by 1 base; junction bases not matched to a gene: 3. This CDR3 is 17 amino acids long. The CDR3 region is CASSLSGGQGSNQPQHF. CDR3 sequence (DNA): TGTGCCAGCAGTTTATCCGGGGGACAGGGGAGCAATCAGCCCCAGCATTTT.

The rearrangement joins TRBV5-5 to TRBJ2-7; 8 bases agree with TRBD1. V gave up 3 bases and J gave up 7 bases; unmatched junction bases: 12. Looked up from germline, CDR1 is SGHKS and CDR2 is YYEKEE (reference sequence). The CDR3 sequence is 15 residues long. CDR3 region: CASSSLGQGAEEQYF. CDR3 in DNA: TGTGCCAGCAGCTCTTTGGGGCAGGGGGCTGAGGAGCAGTACTTC.

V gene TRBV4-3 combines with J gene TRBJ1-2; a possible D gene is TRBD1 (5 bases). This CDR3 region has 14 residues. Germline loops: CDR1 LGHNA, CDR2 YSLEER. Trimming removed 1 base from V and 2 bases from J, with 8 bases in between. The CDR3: CASSQVGQNYGYTF. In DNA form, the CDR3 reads TGCGCCAGCAGCCAAGTGGGGCAGAACTATGGCTACACCTTC.

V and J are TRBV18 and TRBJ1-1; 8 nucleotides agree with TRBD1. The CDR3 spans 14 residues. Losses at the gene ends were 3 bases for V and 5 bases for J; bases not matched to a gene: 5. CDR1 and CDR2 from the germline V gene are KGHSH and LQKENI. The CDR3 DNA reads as TGTGCCAGCTCACCCGGACAGGGCCTAACTGAAGCTTTCTTT. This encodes CASSPGQGLTEAFF. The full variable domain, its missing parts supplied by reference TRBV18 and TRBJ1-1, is NAGVMQNPRHLVRRRGQEARLRCSPMKGHSHVYWYRQLPEEGLKFMVYLQKENIIDESGMPKERFSAEFPKEGPSILRIQQVVRGDSAAYFCASSPGQGLTEAFFGQGTRLTVV.

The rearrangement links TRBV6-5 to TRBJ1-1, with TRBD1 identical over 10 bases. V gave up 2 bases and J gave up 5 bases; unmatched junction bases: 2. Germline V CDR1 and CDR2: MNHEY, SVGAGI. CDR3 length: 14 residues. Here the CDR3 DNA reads TGTGCCAGCAGTTACCGGACAGGGGGGACTGAAGCTTTCTTT. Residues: CASSYRTGGTEAFF.